These T cell receptor beta chains were read from a single sample in a study of T cell repertoires in cytomegalovirus infection. MiXCR, run by TCRdb on the reads, gives a single entry per CDR3 protein. Among around 240,000 distinct CDR3 sequences, 22% were seen once, and the ten largest hold around a sixth. The specimen was CD8+ T cells from PBMCs. The source of these receptors is a human donor in good health (CMV status not recorded). Some clones in this sample may be carry-over from other donors' samples. Both conserved end residues are part of each CDR3. A D gene is named only where the DNA matches it firmly. The listing skips clone size in some rows; elsewhere it reads once, few, many or a size class.

clone_size,v_call,j_call,d_call,cdr3_nt,cdr3_aa
few,TRBV27,TRBJ1-5,TRBD1,TGTGCCAGCGGACAGGGGGCTGGCAATCAGCCCCAGCATTTT,CASGQGAGNQPQHF
-,TRBV28,TRBJ2-4,-,TGTGCCAGCAGTTTATTCGACAGAACCAGCTTAGCCAAAAACATTCAGTACTTC,CASSLFDRTSLAKNIQYF
-,TRBV9,TRBJ1-3,-,TGTGCCAGCAGCGGGGACTCCCACTCTGGAAACACCATATATTTT,CASSGDSHSGNTIYF
few,TRBV7-6,TRBJ1-1,-,TGTGCCAGCAGCTCAAGGGCCAACACTGAAGCTTTCTTT,CASSSRANTEAFF
-,TRBV7-2,TRBJ2-1,-,TGTGCCAGCAGCTTATTGGACGCATTCTACAATGAGCAGTTCTTC,CASSLLDAFYNEQFF
-,TRBV2,TRBJ1-2,-,TGTGCCAGCAAGGCAGGCTACTATGGCTACACCTTC,CASKAGYYGYTF
-,TRBV29-1,TRBJ1-3,-,TGCAGCGTTGGGGGGAGCTCTGGAAACACCATATATTTT,CSVGGSSGNTIYF
few,TRBV7-9,TRBJ2-5,-,TGTGCCAGCAGCGATACCCAGGGAACCCAGTACTTC,CASSDTQGTQYF
many,TRBV29-1,TRBJ2-1,-,TGCAGCGTCCAGGGGAGCTCCTACAATGAGCAGTTCTTC,CSVQGSSYNEQFF
-,TRBV25-1,TRBJ2-3,-,TGTGCCAGCAGTGGGCAGGGCACAGATACGCAGTATTTT,CASSGQGTDTQYF
many,TRBV7-9,TRBJ1-3,-,TGTGCCAGCGTGACAGGAACCTCTGGAAACACCATATATTTT,CASVTGTSGNTIYF
many,TRBV25-1,TRBJ1-1,TRBD1,TGTGCCAGTGGGACAGGGGGGAACACTGAAGCTTTCTTT,CASGTGGNTEAFF
-,TRBV7-8,TRBJ1-4,-,TGTGCCAGCAGCTTAGGGGGGAGGAGTGGTAATGAAAAACTGTTTTTT,CASSLGGRSGNEKLFF
many,TRBV11-2,TRBJ2-3,TRBD2,TGTGCCAGCAGCTTTGGCGGGGGGGCCATCCCGCAGTATTTT,CASSFGGGAIPQYF
few,TRBV29-1,TRBJ2-7,-,TGCAGCGTCCAGCGCGGGTTTGAGCAGTACTTC,CSVQRGFEQYF
few,TRBV19,TRBJ2-2,TRBD1,TGTGCCAGTAGTCCCTCGACAGGGCCCGGGGAGCTGTTTTTT,CASSPSTGPGELFF
few,TRBV6-5,TRBJ2-1,-,TGTGCCAGCAGTTACTCGCTAACCAATGAGCAGTTCTTC,CASSYSLTNEQFF
few,TRBV7-6,TRBJ1-1,-,TGTGCCAGCAGCTTAGGCGCAGGGGACAATGAAGCTTTCTTT,CASSLGAGDNEAFF
-,TRBV30,TRBJ1-5,TRBD1,TGTGCCTGGAGTCAGTCGACAGGGGGTAATCAGCCCCAGCATTTT,CAWSQSTGGNQPQHF
many,TRBV28,TRBJ1-1,-,TGTGCCAGCAGTTTAAGAATGAAGCAAACTGAAGCTTTCTTT,CASSLRMKQTEAFF
few,TRBV5-6,TRBJ2-1,-,TGTGCCAGCAGCTTGGTTCAGGGGGGCAATGAGCAGTTCTTC,CASSLVQGGNEQFF
few,TRBV11-2,TRBJ2-1,TRBD1,TGTGCCAGCAGCTTAAAACCCTCCGGGACAGCCATTTACAATGAGCAGTTCTTC,CASSLKPSGTAIYNEQFF
many,TRBV7-8,TRBJ2-5,-,TGTGCCAGCAGCTTAGCCTCACTATCCTGGGAGACCCAGTACTTC,CASSLASLSWETQYF
many,TRBV28,TRBJ1-5,-,TGTGCCAGCAGTACCTCCGACAGGTTTTGGGGCCAGCCCCAGCATTTT,CASSTSDRFWGQPQHF
few,TRBV7-9,TRBJ1-6,-,TGTGCCAGCAGCTTAGAGGGGAGGGGATCCAATTCACCCCTCCACTTT,CASSLEGRGSNSPLHF
few,TRBV7-9,TRBJ2-7,TRBD1,TGTGCCAGCAGCCCACCTTCTCTGGACAGGGGGTACGAGCAGTACTTC,CASSPPSLDRGYEQYF
few,TRBV20-1,TRBJ1-6,TRBD1,TGCAGTGCCCAGACAGGGGCTTCACCCCTCCACTTT,CSAQTGASPLHF
-,TRBV3-1,TRBJ1-1,TRBD1,TGTGCCAGCAGCCAGCCAGGGGGGGGGCACACTGAAGCTTTCTTT,CASSQPGGGHTEAFF
few,TRBV28,TRBJ2-7,-,TGTGCCAGCAGCTTGGGGTTATCACCCCGCTACGAGCAGTACTTC,CASSLGLSPRYEQYF